This TCR beta chain was recovered during a study of long-term antiretroviral therapy in people with HIV. This CDR3 region has 13 residues. V lost 4 bases and J lost 3, with 10 bases in between. Looked up from germline, CDR1 is SGHKS and CDR2 is YYEKEE (reference sequence). Running of the v3.0 immunoSEQ assay took place at survey level. Produced via immunoSEQ multiplex PCR; TCRdb's table is partial and in-frame only. The sample consists of roughly 20,000 clones, approximately 90% of them appearing once. This chain joins TRBV5-5 and TRBJ1-1; D gene ambiguous. The specimen comprised unsorted PBMCs, sampled approximately 4.5 years before starting antiretroviral therapy. The sequence was obtained from a woman aged 25 to 39 with HIV. CDR3 nucleotide sequence: TGTGCCAGCAGCGCCCGGCCCGACACTGAAGCTTTCTTT. Translation: CASSARPDTEAFF. The whole variable domain, filled in from reference TRBV5-5 and TRBJ1-1, reads DAGVTQSPTHLIKTRGQQVTLRCSPISGHKSVSWYQQVLGQGPQFIFQYYEKEERGRGNFPDRFSARQFPNYSSELNVNALLLGDSALYLCASSARPDTEAFFGQGTRLTVV.